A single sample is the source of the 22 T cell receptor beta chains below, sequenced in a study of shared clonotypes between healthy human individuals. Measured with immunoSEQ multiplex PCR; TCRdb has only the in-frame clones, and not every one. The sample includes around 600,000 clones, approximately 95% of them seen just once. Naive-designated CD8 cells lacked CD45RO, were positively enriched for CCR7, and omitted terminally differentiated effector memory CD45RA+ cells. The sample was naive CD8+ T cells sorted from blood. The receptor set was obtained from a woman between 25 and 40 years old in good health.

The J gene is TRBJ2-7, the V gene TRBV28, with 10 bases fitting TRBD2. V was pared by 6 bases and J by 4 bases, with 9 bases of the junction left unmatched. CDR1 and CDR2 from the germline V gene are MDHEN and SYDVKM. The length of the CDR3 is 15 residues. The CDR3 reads CASSTKREGPYEQYF. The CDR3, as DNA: TGTGCCAGCAGCACCAAGCGGGAGGGCCCGTACGAGCAGTACTTC.

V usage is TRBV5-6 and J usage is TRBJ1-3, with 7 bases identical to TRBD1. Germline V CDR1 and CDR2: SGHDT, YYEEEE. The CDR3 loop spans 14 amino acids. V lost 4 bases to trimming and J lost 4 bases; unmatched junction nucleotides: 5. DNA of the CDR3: TGTGCCAGCAGCGGAGGGGGCAGGGGAAACACCATATATTTT. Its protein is CASSGGGRGNTIYF.

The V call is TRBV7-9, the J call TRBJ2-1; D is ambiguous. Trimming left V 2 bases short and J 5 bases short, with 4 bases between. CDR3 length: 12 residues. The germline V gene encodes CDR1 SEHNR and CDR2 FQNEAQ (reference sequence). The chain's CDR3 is CASSLPDNEQFF. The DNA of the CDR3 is TGTGCCAGCAGCTTACCAGACAATGAGCAGTTCTTC.

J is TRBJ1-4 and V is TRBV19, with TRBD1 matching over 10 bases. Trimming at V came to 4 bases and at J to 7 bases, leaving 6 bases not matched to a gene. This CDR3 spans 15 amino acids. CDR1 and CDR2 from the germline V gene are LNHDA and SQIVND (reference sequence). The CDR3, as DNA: TGTGCCAGTAGTACCGGGACAGGGGTAATTGAAAAACTGTTTTTT. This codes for CASSTGTGVIEKLFF. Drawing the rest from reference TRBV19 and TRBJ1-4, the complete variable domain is DGGITQSPKYLFRKEGQNVTLSCEQNLNHDAMYWYRQDPGQGLRLIYYSQIVNDFQKGDIAEGYSVSREKKESFPLTVTSAQKNPTAFYLCASSTGTGVIEKLFFGSGTQLSVL.

As DNA, the CDR3 is TGCGCCAGCAGCTTGGCCCAGGGTTACCTAACCGCCTACGAGCAGTACTTC. Translation: CASSLAQGYLTAYEQYF. This chain joins TRBV5-1 and TRBJ2-7; tentative D call: TRBD1 (5 bases). The CDR3 length is 17 residues. CDR1 is SGHRS, CDR2 YFSETQ, per germline. The germline V and J ends were trimmed by 0 bases and 2 bases, with 18 bases remaining between them.

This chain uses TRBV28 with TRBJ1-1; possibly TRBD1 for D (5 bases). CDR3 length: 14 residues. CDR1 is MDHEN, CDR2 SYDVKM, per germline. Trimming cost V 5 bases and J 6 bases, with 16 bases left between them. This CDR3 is CASSSVGAGAEAFF. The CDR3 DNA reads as TGTGCCAGCAGTAGTGTAGGGGCGGGCGCTGAAGCTTTCTTT.

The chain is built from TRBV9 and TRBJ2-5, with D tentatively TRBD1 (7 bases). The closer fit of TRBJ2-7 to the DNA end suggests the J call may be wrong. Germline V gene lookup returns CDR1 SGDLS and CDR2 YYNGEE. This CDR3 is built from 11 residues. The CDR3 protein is CASGRGAEQYF. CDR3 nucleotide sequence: TGTGCCAGCGGCAGGGGGGCCGAGCAGTACTTC.

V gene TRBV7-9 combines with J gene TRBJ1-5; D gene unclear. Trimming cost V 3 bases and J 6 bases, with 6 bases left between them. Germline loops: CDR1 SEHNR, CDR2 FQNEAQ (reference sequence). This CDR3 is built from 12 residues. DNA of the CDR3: TGTGCCAGCAGCTTTTATGGTCAGCCCCAGCATTTT. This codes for CASSFYGQPQHF.

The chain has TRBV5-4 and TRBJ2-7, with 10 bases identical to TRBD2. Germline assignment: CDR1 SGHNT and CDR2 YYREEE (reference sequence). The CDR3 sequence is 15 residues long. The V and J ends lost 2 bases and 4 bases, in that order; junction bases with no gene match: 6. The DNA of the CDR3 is TGTGCCAGCAGCTTATCTAGCGGGAGTTCTTACGAGCAGTACTTC. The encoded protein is CASSLSSGSSYEQYF.

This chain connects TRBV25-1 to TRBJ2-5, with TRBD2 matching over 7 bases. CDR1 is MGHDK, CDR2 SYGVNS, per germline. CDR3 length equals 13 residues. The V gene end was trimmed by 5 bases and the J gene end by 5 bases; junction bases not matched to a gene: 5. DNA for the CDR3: TGTGCCAGCAGTCTAAGGGAGGGGGAGACCCAGTACTTC. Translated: CASSLREGETQYF.

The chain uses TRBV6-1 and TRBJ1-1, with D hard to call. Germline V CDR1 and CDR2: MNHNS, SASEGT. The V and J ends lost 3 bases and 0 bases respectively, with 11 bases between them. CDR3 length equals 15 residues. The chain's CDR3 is CASSERQAMNTEAFF. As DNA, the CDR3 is TGTGCCAGCAGTGAGAGGCAGGCTATGAACACTGAAGCTTTCTTT.

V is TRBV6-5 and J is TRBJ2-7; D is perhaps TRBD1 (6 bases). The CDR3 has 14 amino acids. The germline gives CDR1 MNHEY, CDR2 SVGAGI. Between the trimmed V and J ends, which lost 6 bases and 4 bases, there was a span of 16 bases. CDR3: CASRKDRTGYEQYF. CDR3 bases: TGTGCCAGCAGAAAAGACAGGACGGGGTACGAGCAGTACTTC.

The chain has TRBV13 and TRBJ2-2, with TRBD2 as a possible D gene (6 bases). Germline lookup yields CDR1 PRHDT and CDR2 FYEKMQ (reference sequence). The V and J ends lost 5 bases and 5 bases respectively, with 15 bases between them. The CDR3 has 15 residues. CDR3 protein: CASSHRPAGTGELFF. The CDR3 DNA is TGTGCCAGCAGCCACAGGCCGGCGGGGACCGGGGAGCTGTTTTTT.

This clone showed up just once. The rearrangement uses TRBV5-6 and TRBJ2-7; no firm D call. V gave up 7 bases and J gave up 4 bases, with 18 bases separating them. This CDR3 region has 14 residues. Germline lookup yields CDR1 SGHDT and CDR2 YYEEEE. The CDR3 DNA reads TGTGCCAGCTTATCAGCGCGAGCTAAATACGAGCAGTACTTC. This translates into CASLSARAKYEQYF.

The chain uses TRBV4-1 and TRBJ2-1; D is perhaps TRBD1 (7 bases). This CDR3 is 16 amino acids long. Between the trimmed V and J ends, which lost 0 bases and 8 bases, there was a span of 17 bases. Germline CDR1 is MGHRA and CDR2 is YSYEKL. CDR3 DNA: TGCGCCAGCAGCCAAGAAAGGTCAGGGGGGCGGTATGAGCAGTTCTTC. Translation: CASSQERSGGRYEQFF.

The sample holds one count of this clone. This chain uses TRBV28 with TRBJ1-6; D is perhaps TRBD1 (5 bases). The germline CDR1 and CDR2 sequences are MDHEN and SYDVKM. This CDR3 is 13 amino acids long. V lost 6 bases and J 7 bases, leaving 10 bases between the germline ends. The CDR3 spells CASSSGSNSPLHF. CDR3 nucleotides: TGTGCCAGCAGCTCAGGGTCCAATTCACCCCTCCACTTT.

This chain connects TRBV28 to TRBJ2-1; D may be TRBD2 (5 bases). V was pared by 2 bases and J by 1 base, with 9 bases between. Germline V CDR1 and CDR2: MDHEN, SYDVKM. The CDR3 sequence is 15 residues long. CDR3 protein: CASSLRSGSYNEQFF. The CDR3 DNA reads TGTGCCAGCAGTTTAAGAAGCGGATCCTACAATGAGCAGTTCTTC.

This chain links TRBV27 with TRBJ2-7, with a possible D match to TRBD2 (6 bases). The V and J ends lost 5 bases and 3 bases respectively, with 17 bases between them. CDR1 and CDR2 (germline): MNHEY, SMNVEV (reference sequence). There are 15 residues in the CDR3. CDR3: CASSLRDGRGYEQYF. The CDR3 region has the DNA TGTGCCAGCAGTCTCAGGGACGGGAGAGGCTACGAGCAGTACTTC.

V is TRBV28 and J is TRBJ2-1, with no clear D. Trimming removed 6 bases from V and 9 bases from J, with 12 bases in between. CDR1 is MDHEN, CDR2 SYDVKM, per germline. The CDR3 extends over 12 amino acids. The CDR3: CASSFDGSEQFF. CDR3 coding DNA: TGTGCCAGCAGCTTTGACGGAAGTGAGCAGTTCTTC. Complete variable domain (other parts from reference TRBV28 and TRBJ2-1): DVKVTQSSRYLVKRTGEKVFLECVQDMDHENMFWYRQDPGLGLRLIYFSYDVKMKEKGDIPEGYSVSREKKERFSLILESASTNQTSMYLCASSFDGSEQFFGPGTRLTVL.

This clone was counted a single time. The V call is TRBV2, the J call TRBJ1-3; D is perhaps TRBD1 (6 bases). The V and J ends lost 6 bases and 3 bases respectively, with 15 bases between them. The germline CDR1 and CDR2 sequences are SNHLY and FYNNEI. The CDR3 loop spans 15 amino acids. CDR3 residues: CASRYTQGVGNTIYF. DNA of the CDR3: TGTGCCAGCAGATACACACAGGGAGTTGGAAACACCATATATTTT.

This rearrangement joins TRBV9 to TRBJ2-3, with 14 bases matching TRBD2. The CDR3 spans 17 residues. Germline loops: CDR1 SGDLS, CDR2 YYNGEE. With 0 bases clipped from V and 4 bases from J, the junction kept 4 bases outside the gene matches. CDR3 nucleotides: TGTGCCAGCAGCGTAGGACTAGCGGGAGGGCTAGCAGATACGCAGTATTTT. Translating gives CASSVGLAGGLADTQYF.

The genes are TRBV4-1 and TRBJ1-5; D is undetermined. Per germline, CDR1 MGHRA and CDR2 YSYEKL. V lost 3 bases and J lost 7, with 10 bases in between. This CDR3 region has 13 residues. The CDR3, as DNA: TGCGCCAGCAGCCAGGGTGATGGACAGCCCCAGCATTTT. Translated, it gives CASSQGDGQPQHF.